Listed here is a single T cell receptor beta chain. Its antigen is currently unknown. The data belong to a study of cytomegalovirus exposure and HLA in healthy donors. Notes on the study in general: In most subjects, TCR beta sequences reportedly gave accurate predictions of HLA-A and HLA-B alleles. TCR beta chain V- and J-gene trimming was linked, in a later analysis, to a missense variant in DCLRE1C. Cytomegalovirus association was assigned to some 160 TCR beta chains.

This PCR relied on a set of 60 Vbeta primers and 13 Jbeta primers. Under the authors' procedure: Unique TCR beta chains totaled roughly 79 million in a later count, with roughly 11 million of them shared. Libraries were prepared by immunoSEQ multiplex PCR; TCRdb keeps only in-frame clonotypes and omits some of them. V, J and clone size reflect that table, while D and trimming were determined from the DNA. Seen here are more than 85,000 clones, approximately 71% observed once, and the top ten hold 6% to 8.5%. This sequence originates from a female donor in good health and CMV-seronegative. Material: PBMCs.

CDR3 region: CASSGESGANTGELFF. In DNA form, the CDR3 reads TGTGCCAGCAGTGGGGAAAGCGGGGCGAACACCGGGGAGCTGTTTTTT. The chain couples TRBV2 to TRBJ2-2, with 7 bases that match TRBD2. Germline V gives CDR1 SNHLY, CDR2 FYNNEI. This CDR3 contains 16 residues. The junction had 5 bases not matched to a gene; V was cut back by 4 bases and J by 0 bases.